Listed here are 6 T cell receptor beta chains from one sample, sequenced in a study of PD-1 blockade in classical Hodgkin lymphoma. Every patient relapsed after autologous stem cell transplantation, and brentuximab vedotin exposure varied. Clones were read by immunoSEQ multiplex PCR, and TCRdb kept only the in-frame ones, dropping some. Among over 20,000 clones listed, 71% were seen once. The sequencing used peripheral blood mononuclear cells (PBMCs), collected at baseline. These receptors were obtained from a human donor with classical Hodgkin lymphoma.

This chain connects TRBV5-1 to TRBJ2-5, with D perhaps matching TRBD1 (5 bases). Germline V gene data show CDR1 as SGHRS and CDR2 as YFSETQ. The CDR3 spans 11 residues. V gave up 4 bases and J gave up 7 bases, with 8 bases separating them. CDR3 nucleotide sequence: TGCGCCAGCAGCGCCCAGGGGACCCAGTACTTC. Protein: CASSAQGTQYF.

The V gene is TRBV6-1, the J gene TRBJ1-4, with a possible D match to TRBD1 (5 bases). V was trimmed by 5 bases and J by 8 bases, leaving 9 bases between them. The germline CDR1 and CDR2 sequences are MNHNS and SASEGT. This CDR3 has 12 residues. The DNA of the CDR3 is TGTGCCAGCAGTTATAAGGGGGAAAAACTGTTTTTT. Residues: CASSYKGEKLFF.

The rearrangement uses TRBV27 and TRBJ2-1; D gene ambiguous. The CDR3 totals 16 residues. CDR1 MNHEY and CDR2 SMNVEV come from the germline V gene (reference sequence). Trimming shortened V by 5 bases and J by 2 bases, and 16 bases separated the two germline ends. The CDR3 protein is CASSPTVLRAYNEQFF. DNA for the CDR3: TGTGCCAGCAGTCCGACTGTTTTAAGAGCCTACAATGAGCAGTTCTTC.

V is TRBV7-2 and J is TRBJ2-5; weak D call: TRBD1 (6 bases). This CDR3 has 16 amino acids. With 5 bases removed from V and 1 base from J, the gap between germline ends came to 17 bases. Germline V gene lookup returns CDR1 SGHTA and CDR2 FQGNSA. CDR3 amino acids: CASSTRTVVGQETQYF. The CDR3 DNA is TGTGCCAGCAGCACGCGGACAGTGGTTGGCCAAGAGACCCAGTACTTC.

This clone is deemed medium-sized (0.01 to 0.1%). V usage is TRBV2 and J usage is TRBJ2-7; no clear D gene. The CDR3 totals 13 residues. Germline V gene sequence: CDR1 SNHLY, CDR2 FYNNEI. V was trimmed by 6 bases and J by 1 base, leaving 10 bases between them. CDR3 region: CASRNGGSYEQYF. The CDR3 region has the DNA TGTGCCAGCAGAAACGGCGGATCCTACGAGCAGTACTTC.

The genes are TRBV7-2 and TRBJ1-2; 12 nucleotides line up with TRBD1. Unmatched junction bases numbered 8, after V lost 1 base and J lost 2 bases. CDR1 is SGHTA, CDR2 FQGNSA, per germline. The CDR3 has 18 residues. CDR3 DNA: TGTGCCAGCAGCTTAGGGGCCCTTGGGACAGGGGGCAACTATGGCTACACCTTC. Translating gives CASSLGALGTGGNYGYTF.